This entry lists 24 T cell receptor beta chains sequenced from one sample in a study of regulatory T cells in long-lasting Graves disease listed by TCRdb under 2021. What this sample's time point label stands for: newly diagnosed GD, antithyroid drugs for less than 3 months. For both TCR sequencing and RNA sequencing, RNA was extracted from PBMCs in TRIzol. Library prep was done by multiplex PCR. Sequenced on an Illumina HiSeq 4000. TCR beta libraries were built with iRepertoire HTBI primers and Arm-PCR amplification of CDR3 regions. TCRdb reanalyzed the raw reads on its own, using fastp at Q25 for trimming and MiXCR for clone calling, and kept in-frame beta chains. When rows share a CDR3 protein, they turn into one entry using the most common DNA and genes. This sample lists hundreds of thousands of distinct CDR3 sequences; 15% to 20% were detected once. 15% to 20% of the sample is in the top ten clones.

This sample was shared with a second study, whose subject was T cells in Graves' hyperthyroidism and ophthalmopathy.

Sample: peripheral blood mononuclear cells (PBMCs), taken at new diagnosis, from a patient treated with antithyroid drugs. The source is a woman in her 30s with Graves disease. Donor details come from another sample of the same person, matched by shared clones.

The count of this clonotype is one. This chain joins TRBV28 and TRBJ2-5; 8 bases match TRBD1. Germline CDR1 reads MDHEN; CDR2 reads SYDVKM. V was clipped by 5 bases and J by 6 bases; unmatched bases: 11. The CDR3 has 15 amino acids. The CDR3 region is CASSERTGHRKTQYF. The CDR3, as DNA: TGTGCCAGCAGTGAACGGACAGGGCATCGGAAGACCCAGTACTTC.

This chain links TRBV12-3 or TRBV12-4 with TRBJ2-1; no clear D. The CDR3 consists of 12 residues. V was pared by 7 bases and J by 7 bases, with 11 bases between. The CDR3 nucleotides read TGTGCCAGCAAAATATCCGGGAATGAGCAGTTCTTC. It yields the protein CASKISGNEQFF.

This clonotype has just a few counts. The chain uses TRBV9 and TRBJ2-7; TRBD1 agrees at 9 bases. V trimming: 5 bases; J trimming: 0 bases; junction bases outside the gene matches: 6. CDR1 and CDR2 (germline): SGDLS, YYNGEE. The CDR3 sequence is 15 residues long. In DNA, the CDR3 is TGTGCCAGCAGTCCCCGGGACAGGGCCTCCTACGAGCAGTACTTC. This gives the protein CASSPRDRASYEQYF.

This clonotype was detected many times. The chain links TRBV19 to TRBJ2-2; the match to TRBD2 covers 7 bases. Germline CDR1 reads LNHDA; CDR2 reads SQIVND (reference sequence). After removal of 6 bases from V and 4 bases from J, the junction contained 5 bases not matched to a gene. This CDR3 has 14 residues. CDR3: CASSGGLSTGELFF. CDR3 coding DNA: TGTGCCAGTAGCGGGGGACTATCCACCGGGGAGCTGTTTTTT.

This clonotype has more than one count but fewer than ten. This sequence joins TRBV19 and TRBJ2-7, with 10 bases that match TRBD2. After removal of 4 bases from V and 4 bases from J, the junction contained 4 bases not matched to a gene. Germline V gene sequence: CDR1 LNHDA, CDR2 SQIVND (reference sequence). This CDR3 spans 14 amino acids. In DNA, the CDR3 is TGTGCCAGTAGTAACCTAGCGGGAGCTTACGAGCAGTACTTC. Amino acids: CASSNLAGAYEQYF.

Only a few counts were recorded for this clonotype. This chain links TRBV5-5 with TRBJ1-5; 10 nucleotides line up with TRBD1. V dropped 0 bases and J dropped 5; count of bases not matched to a gene: 14. The CDR3 is made up of 19 amino acids. CDR1 and CDR2 (germline): SGHKS, YYEKEE (reference sequence). CDR3 protein: CASSLGWDRGPTPDQPQHF. The CDR3 nucleotides are TGTGCCAGCAGCTTGGGGTGGGACAGGGGACCAACCCCGGATCAGCCCCAGCATTTT.

This clonotype occurred many times. This chain links TRBV6-1 with TRBJ1-5; TRBD1 is a possible D gene (5 bases). Per germline, CDR1 MNHNS and CDR2 SASEGT. Trimming removed 6 bases from V and 0 bases from J, with 12 bases in between. This CDR3 has 15 residues. The CDR3 loop reads CASRRGDASNQPQHF. The CDR3 coding sequence is TGTGCCAGCAGGAGAGGGGACGCTAGCAATCAGCCCCAGCATTTT.

This clonotype has just a few counts. This chain links TRBV5-1 with TRBJ2-7, with D perhaps TRBD1 or TRBD2 (5 bases each). From germline, CDR1 is SGHRS and CDR2 YFSETQ. V was trimmed by 4 bases and J by 5 bases, leaving 19 bases between them. There are 15 residues in the CDR3. The CDR3, as DNA: TGCGCCAGCAGCCACCGGGACCGCCTGTCCCACGAGCAGTACTTC. It yields the protein CASSHRDRLSHEQYF.

The gene calls are TRBV14 and TRBJ2-4, with 8 bases that match TRBD1. Germline V CDR1 and CDR2: SGHDN, FVKESK. This CDR3 comprises 15 residues. Trimming cost V 3 bases and J 1 base; bases outside gene matches: 2. CDR3 nucleotides: TGTGCCAGCAGCCACAGGACAGGGGCCAAAAACATTCAGTACTTC. Its translation is CASSHRTGAKNIQYF.

This clonotype is a singleton in its sample. Only one base separates this from a far larger clonotype, so it likely reflects a read error. The J gene is TRBJ2-3, the V gene TRBV7-3; TRBD1 matches 7 bases. J was trimmed by 0 bases and V by 6 bases; bases with no gene match: 0. In germline, CDR1 is SGHTA, CDR2 FQGTGA. CDR3 length equals 13 residues. The CDR3 sequence: CASRGQSTDTQYF. The CDR3 DNA follows: TGTGCCAGCAGGGGACAGAGCACAGATACGCAGTATTTT.

At least ten counts were recorded for this clonotype. The V and J genes are TRBV6-2 or TRBV6-3 and TRBJ2-7, with D tentatively TRBD2 (5 bases). Trimming removed 2 bases from V and 4 bases from J, with 15 bases in between. This CDR3 has 15 amino acids. The germline V gene has CDR1 MNHEY and CDR2 SVGEGT. CDR3 sequence (DNA): TGTGCCAGCAGTTACGATTCCGGGATTGGATACGAGCAGTACTTC. Encoded protein: CASSYDSGIGYEQYF.

This clonotype was picked up a small number of times. This chain links TRBV14 with TRBJ2-3; the match to TRBD2 covers 8 bases. The CDR3 consists of 16 residues. The trim removed 6 bases at V and 3 bases at J, leaving 11 bases unmatched. Germline lookup yields CDR1 SGHDN and CDR2 FVKESK. Here the CDR3 DNA reads TGTGCCAGCAGAGCAAGCGGGGGACTCCTGACAGATACGCAGTATTTT. It is translated as CASRASGGLLTDTQYF.

The rearrangement links TRBV7-9 to TRBJ2-1, with TRBD2 identical over 11 bases. The CDR3 runs to 18 residues. The germline gives CDR1 SEHNR, CDR2 FQNEAQ (reference sequence). Trimming at V came to 1 base and at J to 0 bases, leaving 5 bases not matched to a gene. CDR3 sequence reads: CASSLGRLAGTSYNEQFF. CDR3 DNA sequence: TGTGCCAGCAGCTTAGGGCGACTAGCGGGGACCTCCTACAATGAGCAGTTCTTC.

This clonotype was seen ten or more times. The chain joins TRBV20-1 to TRBJ2-5; 8 nucleotides match TRBD1. There are 15 residues in the CDR3. Germline CDR1 is DFQATT and CDR2 is SNEGSKA (reference sequence). V gave up 3 bases and J gave up 4 bases; unmatched junction bases: 10. This CDR3 is CSASPLQGDRETQYF. The CDR3 DNA reads as TGCAGTGCTAGCCCGTTACAGGGGGATAGAGAGACCCAGTACTTC.

This chain links TRBV7-9 with TRBJ1-2; possibly TRBD1 for D (5 bases). The CDR3 loop spans 16 amino acids. The germline gives CDR1 SEHNR, CDR2 FQNEAQ (reference sequence). V lost 3 bases, J lost 6 bases, and 20 bases lay in between. The CDR3 nucleotides are TGTGCCAGCAGCTTCAGAGGGGCCCTCAGTAGGGATGGCTACACCTTC. Its translation: CASSFRGALSRDGYTF.

This clonotype has a count of ten or more. This sequence joins TRBV7-6 and TRBJ1-1; 7 bases map to TRBD1. The length of the CDR3 is 14 residues. V lost 5 bases to trimming and J lost 4 bases; unmatched junction nucleotides: 7. CDR1 is SGHVS and CDR2 is FNYEAQ in the germline V gene. The DNA for the CDR3 is TGTGCCAGCAGCGCCAACAGGGGATCCACTGAAGCTTTCTTT. It yields the protein CASSANRGSTEAFF. The whole variable domain, filled in from reference TRBV7-6 and TRBJ1-1, reads GAGVSQSPRYKVTKRGQDVALRCDPISGHVSLYWYRQALGQGPEFLTYFNYEAQQDKSGLPNDRFSAERPEGSISTLTIQRTEQRDSAMYRCASSANRGSTEAFFGQGTRLTVV.

The table lists this clonotype with many counts. This chain uses TRBV9 with TRBJ2-5; TRBD1 aligns across 8 bases. Trimming removed 4 bases from V and 2 bases from J; junction bases left unmatched: 4. The CDR3 has 14 residues. Germline CDR1 SGDLS, CDR2 YYNGEE. The CDR3 DNA sequence: TGTGCCAGCAGCACGGGACAGGCTCAAGAGACCCAGTACTTC. Encoded protein: CASSTGQAQETQYF.

The chain links TRBV19 to TRBJ2-1, with 10 bases fitting TRBD1. This CDR3 contains 16 residues. Germline V CDR1 and CDR2: LNHDA, SQIVND (reference sequence). V lost 7 bases, J lost 5 bases, and 11 bases stayed unmatched. The CDR3 DNA reads as TGTGCCAGTACTTGGGCCCGAGGACAGGGGGACAATGAGCAGTTCTTC. Translation gives CASTWARGQGDNEQFF.

Details on this clonotype: A far larger clone is off by one base, so a read error is likely. J is TRBJ2-1 and V is TRBV28; a possible D gene is TRBD1 (5 bases). TRBJ2-5 matches the DNA end more closely, so the J call is doubtful. Per the germline V gene, CDR1 is MDHEN and CDR2 is SYDVKM. The CDR3 is 16 residues long. Written as DNA, the CDR3 is TGTGCCAGCAGTTTATTGAGGTGGCAGGGCCAAGGGACCCAGTACTTC. Its protein is CASSLLRWQGQGTQYF.

Ten or more counts support this clonotype. The CDR3 is CASLPGLAVPAQYF. Written as DNA, the CDR3 is TGTGCCAGCTTACCGGGACTAGCGGTCCCGGCCCAGTACTTC. This sequence joins TRBV12-3 or TRBV12-4 and TRBJ2-5; 11 bases are shared with TRBD2. V shed 8 bases, J shed 9 bases, and the junction held 11 bases outside the gene matches. The CDR3 consists of 14 residues.

This clonotype was counted a few times. The chain couples TRBV30 to TRBJ2-7; TRBD1 matches at 7 bases. Germline V gene lookup returns CDR1 GTSNPN and CDR2 SVGIG (reference sequence). Losses at the gene ends were 1 base for V and 4 bases for J; bases not matched to a gene: 1. The CDR3 is 12 amino acids. The CDR3: CAWSAQGYEQYF. The DNA for the CDR3 is TGTGCCTGGAGTGCACAGGGGTACGAGCAGTACTTC. Together with reference TRBV30 and TRBJ2-7, the CDR3 gives the full variable domain: SQTIHQWPATLVQPVGSPLSLECTVEGTSNPNLYWYRQAAGRGLQLLFYSVGIGQISSEVPQNLSASRPQDRQFILSSKKLLLSDSGFYLCAWSAQGYEQYFGPGTRLTVT.

CDR3 sequence reads: CAWSVLLRPPGELFF. The CDR3, as DNA: TGTGCCTGGAGTGTACTTTTGCGGCCTCCCGGGGAGCTGTTTTTT. The genes are TRBV30 and TRBJ2-2; D is undetermined. The CDR3 contains 15 residues. In germline, CDR1 is GTSNPN, CDR2 SVGIG (reference sequence). V dropped 0 bases and J dropped 6 bases, with 14 bases sitting between them.

This clonotype showed up many times. V is TRBV28 and J is TRBJ2-7; 11 bases map to TRBD1. V shed 7 bases, J shed 5 bases, and the junction held 10 bases outside the gene matches. The germline V gene has CDR1 MDHEN and CDR2 SYDVKM. The CDR3 is made up of 15 amino acids. For the CDR3, the DNA is TGTGCCAGCACAACCTCGGGACAGGGGGGTCACGAGCAGTACTTC. This encodes CASTTSGQGGHEQYF.

A few counts support this clonotype. J is TRBJ2-7 and V is TRBV27; 7 bases agree with TRBD2. Germline V gives CDR1 MNHEY, CDR2 SMNVEV (reference sequence). V lost 2 bases, J lost 6 bases, and 10 bases stayed unmatched. The CDR3 runs to 15 residues. The CDR3 protein is CASSLIGLVGREQYF. Written as DNA, the CDR3 is TGTGCCAGCAGTTTAATTGGACTAGTCGGCCGCGAGCAGTACTTC.